One and the same sample provided the 8 T cell receptor beta chains below, sequenced in a study of CD8+CD57+ T cells in acquired aplastic anemia. The template for TCR beta VDJ and CDR3 sequence profiling was genomic DNA. TCRdb analysed the reads with MiXCR anew, one entry per CDR3 protein. The repertoire holds fewer than 250,000 distinct CDR3 sequences, with about half as singletons. Sequencing was performed on sorted CD4+, CD8+, or CD8+CD57+ T cells (not recorded which) from PBMCs. These receptors came from a human donor in good health, serving as a control.

The chain uses TRBV7-8 and TRBJ2-1; TRBD1 aligns across 12 bases. From germline, CDR1 is SGHVS and CDR2 FQNEAQ. V trimming: 5 bases; J trimming: 8 bases; junction bases outside the gene matches: 10. CDR3 size: 16 residues. The DNA of the CDR3 is TGTGCCAGCAGCATCCTACCGGGACAGGGGGCCGATGAGCAGTTCTTC. It codes for CASSILPGQGADEQFF.

At least ten counts were recorded for this clonotype. The J gene is TRBJ2-6, the V gene TRBV6-5, with D uncertain. The CDR3 runs 14 residues. Germline CDR1 and CDR2: MNHEY and SVGAGI. The V and J ends lost 0 bases and 2 bases respectively, with 2 bases between them. The CDR3 protein is CASSYSPGANVLTF. In nucleotides, the CDR3 is TGTGCCAGCAGTTACTCGCCTGGGGCCAACGTCCTGACTTTC.

This chain connects TRBV7-2 to TRBJ2-1; D may be TRBD2 (7 bases). The CDR3 runs 14 residues. Trimming cost V 0 bases and J 8 bases, with 11 bases left between them. Germline V gene data show CDR1 as SGHTA and CDR2 as FQGNSA. The CDR3 region is CASSLAGGRDEQFF. CDR3 nucleotide sequence: TGTGCCAGCAGCTTAGCGGGGGGGCGGGATGAGCAGTTCTTC.

The genes are TRBV7-9 and TRBJ2-5; 7 nucleotides match TRBD1. From germline, CDR1 is SEHNR and CDR2 FQNEAQ (reference sequence). V was clipped by 5 bases and J by 7 bases; unmatched bases: 16. CDR3 length: 16 residues. CDR3 coding DNA: TGTGCCAGCAGCAACCGGGACAGAACGGCCCGAGGGACCCAGTACTTC. It yields the protein CASSNRDRTARGTQYF.

A few counts support this clonotype. CDR3 coding DNA: TGTGCCAGCAGCCGGGGACAGGTGAGCTCCTACGAGCAGTACTTC. This translates into CASSRGQVSSYEQYF. The V gene is TRBV13, the J gene TRBJ2-7; 8 bases align to TRBD1. CDR1 and CDR2 (germline): PRHDT, FYEKMQ (reference sequence). The CDR3 covers 15 residues. V lost 5 bases and J lost 0; bases outside the gene matches: 6.

The genes are TRBV10-3 and TRBJ1-3; 8 bases are a match to TRBD1. The length of the CDR3 is 15 residues. V was clipped by 8 bases and J by 3 bases; unmatched bases: 9. Germline CDR1 reads ENHRY; CDR2 reads SYGVKD. The CDR3 sequence: CAISGADRVGNTIYF. CDR3 coding DNA: TGTGCCATCTCAGGTGCGGACAGGGTTGGAAACACCATATATTTT.

V usage is TRBV20-1 and J usage is TRBJ1-2, with 7 bases identical to TRBD1. CDR3 length: 15 amino acids. Germline V gene lookup returns CDR1 DFQATT and CDR2 SNEGSKA (reference sequence). Trimming took 6 bases from V and 4 from J; bases not matched to a gene: 14. The DNA for the CDR3 is TGCAGTGCCAGCAGTACAGGGGAATTTAGCTATGGCTACACCTTC. Amino acid sequence: CSASSTGEFSYGYTF.

This chain joins TRBV3-1 and TRBJ1-1; 10 bases line up with TRBD1. The CDR3 sequence is 18 residues long. Germline lookup yields CDR1 LGHDT and CDR2 YNNKEL (reference sequence). Trimming at V came to 3 bases and at J to 4 bases, leaving 14 bases not matched to a gene. DNA of the CDR3: TGTGCCAGCAGCCATGGGGTCGGACAGGGGGTAAAAGGCACTGAAGCTTTCTTT. Protein sequence: CASSHGVGQGVKGTEAFF. The full variable domain, with the rest looked up from reference TRBV3-1 and TRBJ1-1, is DTAVSQTPKYLVTQMGNDKSIKCEQNLGHDTMYWYKQDSKKFLKIMFSYNNKELIINETVPNRFSPKSPDKAHLNLHINSLELGDSAVYFCASSHGVGQGVKGTEAFFGQGTRLTVV.